These 21 T cell receptor beta chains originate from one sample sequenced in a study of blood T cell repertoires in COVID-19. The protocol was immunoSEQ multiplex PCR, while the TCRdb copy is restricted to in-frame clones and leaves out a portion. Of nearly 200,000 clones in the sample, approximately 80% were seen once. Sequenced input: peripheral blood. The receptors originated from a human donor in a cohort sampled during active COVID-19.

V and J are TRBV19 and TRBJ1-1, with a possible D match to TRBD1 (6 bases). Germline lookup yields CDR1 LNHDA and CDR2 SQIVND (reference sequence). The CDR3 is 15 amino acids. V was clipped by 3 bases and J by 0 bases, with 11 bases between them. CDR3: CASSIWQGMNTEAFF. CDR3 in DNA: TGTGCCAGTAGTATTTGGCAGGGGATGAACACTGAAGCTTTCTTT.

This clone was counted a single time. The chain uses TRBV14 and TRBJ2-7, with D tentatively TRBD2 (5 bases). Trimming left V 4 bases short and J 3 bases short, with 16 bases between. The CDR3 totals 15 residues. Germline loops: CDR1 SGHDN, CDR2 FVKESK. The chain's CDR3 is CASSLGVGLFYEQYV. The CDR3 bases are TGTGCCAGCAGCCTCGGGGTTGGACTTTTCTACGAGCAGTACGTC.

The V call is TRBV28, the J call TRBJ2-1, with 9 nucleotides matching TRBD1. This CDR3 has 17 residues. V shed 5 bases, J shed 2 bases, and the junction held 10 bases outside the gene matches. The germline gives CDR1 MDHEN, CDR2 SYDVKM. The CDR3 region is CASSEQGARAAYNEQFF. In DNA, the CDR3 is TGTGCCAGCAGTGAACAGGGGGCGCGGGCTGCCTACAATGAGCAGTTCTTC.

The genes are TRBV28 and TRBJ1-2; D gene unclear. Germline V gene sequence: CDR1 MDHEN, CDR2 SYDVKM. Trimming took off 7 bases at V and 1 base at J, with 4 bases between the two ends. CDR3 length equals 11 residues. The chain's CDR3 is CASTNNYGYTF. The CDR3 nucleotides read TGTGCCAGCACAAATAACTATGGCTACACCTTC.

The V call is TRBV7-3, the J call TRBJ1-6, with 8 bases that match TRBD1. The CDR3 has 15 residues. CDR1 is SGHTA, CDR2 FQGTGA, per germline. With 2 bases clipped from V and 10 bases from J, the junction kept 7 bases outside the gene matches. The CDR3 DNA reads as TGTGCCAGCAGCTTAGCCCCAGGGGGCAACTCACCCCTCCACTTT. Protein product: CASSLAPGGNSPLHF.

The chain carries TRBV5-1 and TRBJ2-2; D is unclear. The CDR3 consists of 14 residues. V was pared by 5 bases and J by 5 bases, with 13 bases between. Germline V lookup: CDR1 SGHRS, CDR2 YFSETQ. This CDR3 reads CASRITTATGELFF. The CDR3 region has the DNA TGCGCCAGCAGGATCACTACGGCGACCGGGGAGCTGTTTTTT.

V is TRBV19 and J is TRBJ2-3; 13 nucleotides agree with TRBD2. The germline gives CDR1 LNHDA, CDR2 SQIVND (reference sequence). V dropped 4 bases and J dropped 1; count of bases not matched to a gene: 2. This CDR3 spans 16 amino acids. CDR3 DNA sequence: TGTGCCAGTAGTAGGGGGACTAGCGGGGGCACAGATACGCAGTATTTT. The encoded protein is CASSRGTSGGTDTQYF.

The genes are TRBV2 and TRBJ1-1; 9 bases are a match to TRBD1. The CDR3 runs to 18 residues. V lost 10 bases and J lost 0; bases outside the gene matches: 18. Per the germline V gene, CDR1 is SNHLY and CDR2 is FYNNEI. CDR3 loop: CATKARTGVSGMNTEAFF. The CDR3 bases are TGTGCCACAAAGGCCCGGACAGGGGTCTCAGGCATGAACACTGAAGCTTTCTTT.

This clone was recorded once. The chain has TRBV6-5 and TRBJ1-4; 9 bases match TRBD1. The CDR3 consists of 13 residues. The V and J ends lost 7 bases and 8 bases, in that order; junction bases with no gene match: 5. Germline values: CDR1 MNHEY, CDR2 SVGAGI. The CDR3 nucleotides are TGTGCCAGCACGGACAGGGGCGGGGAAAAACTGTTTTTT. Translating it yields CASTDRGGEKLFF.

The chain carries TRBV5-1 and TRBJ1-2, with 9 bases that match TRBD1. CDR1 is SGHRS and CDR2 is YFSETQ in the germline V gene. This CDR3 contains 15 residues. Losses at the gene ends were 4 bases for V and 7 bases for J; bases not matched to a gene: 11. The CDR3 is CASSELYRGRLGYTF. CDR3 DNA: TGCGCCAGCAGCGAATTGTACAGGGGGCGGCTTGGCTACACCTTC. The full variable domain, completed using reference TRBV5-1 and TRBJ1-2, is KAGVTQTPRYLIKTRGQQVTLSCSPISGHRSVSWYQQTPGQGLQFLFEYFSETQRNKGNFPGRFSGRQFSNSRSEMNVSTLELGDSALYLCASSELYRGRLGYTFGSGTRLTVV.

This clone has just a few counts. The rearrangement uses TRBV21-1 and TRBJ2-7; TRBD1, as called in the table, went unchecked against the DNA. TRBV21-1 counts as a pseudogene. The CDR3 has 10 amino acids. CDR3 in DNA: TGTGCCAGCAGGTCACAGGAGCAGTACTTC. Amino acid sequence: CASRSQEQYF.

This chain links TRBV5-1 with TRBJ1-2; TRBD1 might be the D (6 bases). Trimming pared 3 bases from V and 6 bases from J, leaving 21 bases between. Looked up from germline, CDR1 is SGHRS and CDR2 is YFSETQ. The CDR3 length is 16 residues. The CDR3 DNA follows: TGCGCCAGCAGCTCACAGACAGGTCGAGTAGGGCATGGCTACACCTTC. Translated: CASSSQTGRVGHGYTF.

The chain employs TRBV11-3 and TRBJ2-1, with TRBD2 matching over 10 bases. Germline V gives CDR1 SGHNT, CDR2 YENEEA. The CDR3 is 18 residues long. Unmatched junction bases numbered 9, after V lost 1 base and J lost 3 bases. In DNA form, the CDR3 reads TGTGCCAGCAGCTTAGCGAGAGGACTAGCGGTGAGCTACAATGAGCAGTTCTTC. Its protein product is CASSLARGLAVSYNEQFF.

V and J are TRBV6-5 and TRBJ2-7; the D is unclear. The V gene lost 10 bases and the J gene lost 3 bases, with 13 bases spanning the gap. The CDR3 spans 12 residues. The V gene's germline CDR1 is MNHEY and CDR2 SVGAGI. In DNA, the CDR3 is TGTGCCACCGCGCACCCGGTCTACGAGCAGTACTTC. This sequence encodes CATAHPVYEQYF.

V usage is TRBV5-1 and J usage is TRBJ1-2, with no clear D. CDR3 length: 13 amino acids. From germline, CDR1 is SGHRS and CDR2 YFSETQ. With 1 base removed from V and 6 bases from J, the gap between germline ends came to 10 bases. The CDR3 nucleotides are TGCGCCAGCAGCTTGATTCCAGGTGATGGCTACACCTTC. This encodes CASSLIPGDGYTF.

The chain is built from TRBV24-1 and TRBJ2-5; 11 nucleotides line up with TRBD2. CDR1 and CDR2 (germline): KGHDR, SFDVKD. The CDR3 consists of 15 residues. The trim removed 3 bases at V and 5 bases at J, leaving 4 bases unmatched. CDR3 in DNA: TGTGCCACCAGTGATCTAACTAGCGGGAGTGAGACCCAGTACTTC. It encodes CATSDLTSGSETQYF.

This clone appeared once. This chain connects TRBV28 to TRBJ2-7, with 10 positions matching TRBD1. Trimming removed 3 bases from V and 6 bases from J; junction bases left unmatched: 8. CDR1 is MDHEN, CDR2 SYDVKM, per germline. This CDR3 contains 15 residues. Written as DNA, the CDR3 is TGTGCCAGCAGTTTTTATCTTGGGACAGGGGCCGAGCAGTACGTC. Translated, it gives CASSFYLGTGAEQYV.

This chain uses TRBV4-2 with TRBJ1-1, with D hard to call. V shed 1 base and J shed 1 base, with 10 bases lying between them. Germline-derived CDR1 and CDR2 are LGHNA and YNFKEQ. The CDR3 sequence is 15 residues long. The CDR3: CASSQGGNRNTEAFF. The CDR3 DNA sequence: TGTGCCAGCAGCCAAGGTGGAAACAGGAACACTGAAGCTTTCTTT.

The chain joins TRBV5-1 to TRBJ1-2; TRBD1 matches at 11 bases. Germline-derived CDR1 and CDR2 are SGHRS and YFSETQ. This CDR3 has 14 amino acids. The junction had 3 bases not matched to a gene; V was cut back by 4 bases and J by 4 bases. The CDR3 loop reads CASSPGQGVYGYTF. DNA of the CDR3: TGCGCCAGCAGCCCGGGACAGGGGGTCTATGGCTACACCTTC.

This chain joins TRBV7-9 and TRBJ1-3; no clear D. The CDR3 spans 12 residues. In germline, CDR1 is SEHNR, CDR2 FQNEAQ (reference sequence). V lost 2 bases and J 4 bases, leaving 3 bases between the germline ends. DNA for the CDR3: TGTGCCAGCAGCTTATTAGGAAACACCATATATTTT. Its protein is CASSLLGNTIYF.

This clone was seen once. The chain has TRBV7-6 and TRBJ2-1; 14 nucleotides agree with TRBD2. Trimming at V came to 0 bases and at J to 9 bases, leaving 7 bases not matched to a gene. Germline CDR1 SGHVS, CDR2 FNYEAQ. This CDR3 has 17 amino acids. The CDR3 DNA is TGTGCCAGCAGCTTAGCCCCCGGACTAGCGGGAGGAACTGAGCAGTTCTTC. Translation: CASSLAPGLAGGTEQFF.